The rows below give T cell receptor beta chains drawn from one sample of a study of Ad26.COV2.S vaccination and SARS-CoV-2 variants. Profiling relied on immunoSEQ multiplex PCR, and the TCRdb table lists in-frame clones only, not all of them. Counted here are about 440,000 clones, less than 95% occurring once; the ten biggest clones make up less than 5.5%. This specimen consisted of peripheral blood, obtained in a trial of Ad26.COV2.S vaccine versus placebo. The receptors shown here come from a person aged 18 to 59 who received the Ad26.COV2.S COVID-19 vaccine or a placebo. The CDR3 runs from the conserved cysteine through the conserved F or W. The D gene is left open where the match is weak. Only some rows state a clone size, as once, few, many or a class for expanded clones.

V	D	size	J	CDR3	DNA
TRBV6-1	.	.	TRBJ2-7	CASSELYGEQYF	TGTGCCAGCAGTGAGCTGTATGGCGAGCAGTACTTC
TRBV2	.	.	TRBJ2-1	CASSGLGALNEQFF	TGTGCCAGCAGTGGGCTAGGAGCCCTAAATGAGCAGTTCTTC
TRBV5-1	TRBD1	.	TRBJ1-6	CASSTGQGALSPLHF	TGCGCCAGCAGCACGGGACAGGGGGCTCTGTCACCCCTCCACTTT
TRBV5-6	.	.	TRBJ1-1	CASSLDGGTRNTEAFF	TGTGCCAGCAGCTTGGATGGAGGGACAAGGAACACTGAAGCTTTCTTT
TRBV27	.	.	TRBJ2-7	CASSLSRGPYEQYF	TGTGCCAGCAGTTTATCCCGGGGGCCCTACGAGCAGTACTTC
TRBV28	.	.	TRBJ2-1	CASSPSERYYNEQFF	TGTGCCAGCAGTCCAAGCGAGAGATATTACAATGAGCAGTTCTTC
TRBV5-1	.	.	TRBJ2-7	CASSSQTGIDEQYF	TGCGCCAGCAGCTCGCAAACAGGGATTGACGAGCAGTACTTC
TRBV13	.	.	TRBJ2-5	CASSSQKYQETQYF	TGTGCCAGCAGCTCACAGAAGTACCAAGAGACCCAGTACTTC
TRBV4-1	TRBD1	.	TRBJ2-7	CASSQADSDRGRRVSYEQYF	TGCGCCAGCAGCCAAGCGGACTCGGACAGGGGGCGCAGGGTTTCCTACGAGCAGTACTTC
TRBV28	.	once	TRBJ2-7	CASSLGGNPGYEQYF	TGTGCCAGCAGTTTAGGCGGGAATCCCGGCTACGAGCAGTACTTC
TRBV28	.	.	TRBJ1-5	CASNSGTQNQPQHF	TGTGCCAGCAATTCGGGGACTCAAAATCAGCCCCAGCATTTT
TRBV19	.	.	TRBJ2-6	CAVGASGANVLTF	TGTGCCGTAGGGGCCTCTGGGGCCAACGTCCTGACTTTC
TRBV28	TRBD2	.	TRBJ2-7	CASSSPGGLGTYEQYF	TGTGCCAGCAGTTCCCCGGGAGGTTTAGGTACCTACGAGCAGTACTTC
TRBV7-2	.	.	TRBJ1-4	CASSPGPGRGNEKLFF	TGTGCCAGCAGCCCCGGCCCGGGACGCGGTAATGAAAAACTGTTTTTT
TRBV7-6	.	.	TRBJ2-7	CASSLAPASYEQYF	TGTGCCAGCAGCTTAGCTCCAGCGAGCTACGAGCAGTACTTC
TRBV18	TRBD1	.	TRBJ1-2	CASSPLGQEPPRGF	TGTGCCAGCTCACCATTGGGACAGGAGCCTCCCCGCGGCTTC
TRBV5-1	TRBD1	.	TRBJ2-3	CASSSRQGRDTQYF	TGCGCCAGCAGCTCTAGACAGGGGAGAGATACGCAGTATTTT
TRBV18	.	.	TRBJ1-2	CASSTGFPYGYTF	TGTGCCAGCTCAACAGGGTTTCCCTATGGCTACACCTTC
TRBV6-1	.	once	TRBJ2-7	CASSEGEGSIYEQYF	TGTGCCAGCAGTGAAGGTGAGGGGAGTATATACGAGCAGTACTTC
TRBV10-3	.	.	TRBJ1-2	CAISESLRGGVSYTF	TGTGCCATCAGTGAGTCGCTAAGAGGGGGTGTTAGCTACACCTTC
TRBV7-3	TRBD1	.	TRBJ2-7	CASSQGVGDEQYF	TGTGCCAGCAGCCAGGGGGTAGGGGACGAGCAGTACTTC
TRBV7-9	.	.	TRBJ2-1	CASSSKRGQMGYEQFF	TGTGCCAGCAGCAGTAAACGGGGACAAATGGGCTATGAGCAGTTCTTC
TRBV4-3	.	.	TRBJ1-5	CASSQDHRQPQHF	TGCGCCAGCAGCCAAGATCATCGTCAGCCCCAGCATTTT
TRBV7-2	.	.	TRBJ2-3	CASSAQFGRSDTQYF	TGTGCCAGCAGCGCGCAGTTCGGGAGATCAGATACGCAGTATTTT
TRBV7-2	TRBD2	.	TRBJ2-3	CASSPGGYTDTQYF	TGTGCCAGCAGTCCCGGGGGGTACACAGATACGCAGTATTTT
TRBV19	.	.	TRBJ1-1	CASSIGGAAAFF	TGTGCCAGTAGTATAGGGGGGGCAGCAGCTTTCTTT
TRBV5-1	TRBD1	.	TRBJ2-3	CASSTGRTGGTDTQYF	TGCGCCAGCAGCACGGGACGGACAGGTGGCACAGATACGCAGTATTTT
TRBV9	.	once	TRBJ1-3	CASTNTPGSGNTIYF	TGTGCCAGCACCAATACCCCCGGGAGTGGAAACACCATATATTTT
TRBV24-1	TRBD1	.	TRBJ2-2	CATSEYRGPNTGELFF	TGTGCCACCAGTGAGTACAGGGGGCCGAACACCGGGGAGCTGTTTTTT
TRBV4-2	TRBD1	once	TRBJ1-1	CASSQDTGQGEYRKTEAFF	TGTGCCAGCAGCCAAGACACCGGACAGGGAGAATATCGGAAGACTGAAGCTTTCTTT
TRBV10-3	.	.	TRBJ2-7	CAISPSRLVSYEQYF	TGTGCCATCAGTCCATCTAGACTGGTCTCCTACGAGCAGTACTTC
TRBV18	.	.	TRBJ2-7	CASSPRLSSYEQYF	TGTGCCAGCTCACCACGTCTGAGCTCCTACGAGCAGTACTTC
TRBV29-1	.	.	TRBJ2-2	CSVSTQERLFF	TGCAGCGTGTCGACTCAGGAAAGGCTGTTTTTT
TRBV9	.	.	TRBJ2-3	CASSVQGTDTQYF	TGTGCCAGCAGCGTACAGGGGACAGATACGCAGTATTTT
TRBV7-9	TRBD2	.	TRBJ2-1	CASRPTSGRAYEQFF	TGTGCCAGCAGACCAACTAGCGGGAGGGCCTATGAGCAGTTCTTC
TRBV6-2/TRBV6-3	TRBD2	.	TRBJ2-4	CASSSGEGNIQYF	TGTGCCAGCAGTTCTGGGGAGGGGAACATTCAGTACTTC
TRBV7-2	.	.	TRBJ2-3	CAIQRPWGSDTQYF	TGTGCCATCCAGAGGCCTTGGGGCTCAGATACGCAGTATTTT
TRBV5-4	.	.	TRBJ1-1	CAGSLGGVPTTEAFF	TGTGCCGGATCGTTGGGGGGCGTCCCTACCACTGAAGCTTTCTTT
TRBV11-2	TRBD1	.	TRBJ2-6	CASSPRNRGRLSGANVLTF	TGTGCCAGCAGCCCCAGGAACAGGGGGCGCCTGTCTGGGGCCAACGTCCTGACTTTC
TRBV6-2/TRBV6-3	.	.	TRBJ2-2	CASSEGFTGELFF	TGTGCCAGCAGCGAGGGATTCACCGGGGAGCTGTTTTTT
TRBV19	TRBD1	.	TRBJ2-7	CASSIRTGGYEQYF	TGTGCCAGTAGTATACGGACAGGGGGCTACGAGCAGTACTTC
TRBV24-1	.	.	TRBJ2-2	CATSDFPGSSGELFF	TGTGCCACCAGTGATTTCCCCGGGAGTTCGGGGGAGCTGTTTTTT
TRBV28	TRBD2	.	TRBJ2-1	CASSSRASGQSSYNEQFF	TGTGCCAGCAGTTCCAGAGCTAGCGGCCAGAGCTCCTACAATGAGCAGTTCTTC
TRBV19	TRBD2	.	TRBJ2-1	CASSTVAGGSNEQFF	TGTGCCAGTAGTACCGTAGCGGGAGGTAGCAATGAGCAGTTCTTC
TRBV5-6	.	.	TRBJ1-2	CASSQSNYGYTF	TGTGCCAGCAGCCAATCAAACTATGGCTACACCTTC